This T cell receptor (beta chain) was sequenced in a study of T-cell memory formation after mild COVID-19 (dated by TCRdb to the early 2020s). Broadly, across the study: TCR sequence clusters from the two donors were largely donor specific. Longitudinal TCRalpha and TCRbeta repertoire sequencing tracked T-cell clones expanding and contracting after mild COVID-19 in two donors. Two young, previously healthy adult volunteers, one female and one male, were included in the cohort. Results the study describes overall, beyond this receptor: Contracting CD4+ clones turned up mainly in the CM and EM memory subsets, whereas EMRA was where CD8+ clones were enriched. Some responding clones were found in pre-infection memory, which suggests that pre-existing cross-reactive memory T cells took part in the SARS-CoV-2 response. Only a couple of mild cases were covered by the study, and larger cohorts that include severe cases with pre-infection samples were considered necessary. From day 15 to 85, contracting clones showed balanced CD4/CD8 phenotypes, whereas a second wave of clones that expanded from day 15 to 37 leaned towards CD4+. The second-wave clones that peaked on day 37 were not confirmed to be SARS-CoV-2 specific.

At the junction V is shortened by 4 bases and J by 0 bases; bases outside the gene matches: 7. The CDR3 spans 17 residues, from the cysteine through the phenylalanine. The read is trimmed to its CDR3 DNA, 51 bases read in frame from base 1. PBMCs were isolated by Ficoll-Paque density gradient centrifugation. Reads for this sample came from an Illumina NovaSeq 6000. TCRalpha and TCRbeta cDNA libraries were built by 5'RACE with constant-segment primers, adding sample barcodes and unique molecular identifiers. Trizol reagent was used to extract RNA from every sample. Libraries were amplified in two PCR steps, with a second sample barcode and Illumina TruSeq adapters added in the second step. Sequencing of libraries was performed on an Illumina NovaSeq with 2 x 150 bp paired-end reads. Per the source publication's procedure: The reads were demultiplexed and collapsed into UMI-guided consensus sequences using migec v1.2.7. Using mixcr v2.1.11, UMI consensuses were aligned to TRA and TRB V and J templates and then assembled into clonotypes. Clonotypes were classified as expanded or contracted when called significant by both edgeR and NoisET, with noise models trained on biological replicates. edgeR calls used a false discovery rate-adjusted p below 0.01 and a log2 fold-change threshold of 1. As an exploratory analysis of dynamics, max-normalized trajectories of the 1000 most abundant clonotypes were examined with PCA combined with hierarchical clustering. The CD4 or CD8 phenotype of responding clones was assigned using the separately sequenced CD4+ and CD8+ repertoires. The public reads were run again by TCRdb, first through fastp at Q25 and then through MiXCR, and only productive beta chains were kept. Each CDR3 protein gets just one entry, which takes the most common genes and DNA from the rows behind it. What appears here as the V and J calls and clone size reflects TCRdb's work, not the paper's. For this sample there are around 410,000 distinct CDR3 sequences; about 25% appear just once. The top ten constitute roughly 14% of the sample.

This clonotype was counted only a few times. Its antigen remains undetermined. No base quality information exists; no much larger clone differs at one position. The receptor was isolated from an adult woman who had mild COVID-19 (a few samples of this study predate the infection). The sample titles of this study are shuffled in the database, so cell type and time point are left out; the donor was told from shared clones. The sequencing sample was made of PBMCs or a T cell subset sorted from them (not recorded which). The chain was built from TRBV12-3 or TRBV12-4 and TRBJ1-3; 9 of the junction bases match TRBD1. The base sequence is TGTGCCAGCAGTTGGGGACAGGGTTTACTCTCTGGAAACACCATATATTTT. It is translated as CASSWGQGLLSGNTIYF.